A selection of T cell receptor beta chains follows, all from one sample in a study of T cells in Graves' hyperthyroidism and ophthalmopathy. TCRdb passed the multiplex PCR reads through MiXCR, listing each CDR3 protein once. The top ten clones hold 7.9% of a sample with about 290,000 distinct CDR3 sequences, roughly 13% of them seen once. The sample taken for sequencing was blood. The receptors were gathered from a woman between 40 and 55 years old with Graves' hyperthyroidism. CDR3s include the opening cysteine and the closing phenylalanine or tryptophan. The D gene is left open where the match is weak. The listing skips clone size in some rows; elsewhere it reads once, few, many or a size class.

v_call	d_call	clone_size	j_call	cdr3_nt	cdr3_aa
TRBV9	.	.	TRBJ2-6	TGTGCCAGCAGCGGGGGGGCCAACGTCCTGACTTTC	CASSGGANVLTF
TRBV29-1	TRBD2	few	TRBJ2-3	TGCAGCGTTGAGGGAGCGGGAGGGCCCCCAGATACGCAGTATTTT	CSVEGAGGPPDTQYF
TRBV25-1	.	.	TRBJ1-1	TGTGCCAGCAGCATGTTACAGGACCAGGGTGAAGCTTTCTTT	CASSMLQDQGEAFF
TRBV4-1	.	few	TRBJ2-1	TGTGCCAGCAGCCAAGTCCGGGAGCAAAACAATGAGCAGTTCTTC	CASSQVREQNNEQFF
TRBV6-1	.	many	TRBJ1-1	TGTGCCAGCAGTTGGGGTTCTCCCCCTGAAGCTTTCTTT	CASSWGSPPEAFF
TRBV5-6	.	.	TRBJ2-7	TGTGCCAGCAGCTTGCTTTCCGGACCAACCTACGAGCAGTACTTC	CASSLLSGPTYEQYF
TRBV20-1	TRBD2	few	TRBJ2-5	TGCAGTGCTGGAGGACTAGCGGAAGAGACCCAGTACTTC	CSAGGLAEETQYF
TRBV30	.	many	TRBJ1-5	TGTGCCTGGAGTTTGTCAGTTACTCAGCCCCAGCATTTT	CAWSLSVTQPQHF
TRBV30	TRBD2	.	TRBJ2-2	TGTGCCTTGAAGCGGGAGGGCCTGTGGACCGGGGAGCTGTTTTTT	CALKREGLWTGELFF
TRBV6-5	.	many	TRBJ2-7	TGTGCCAGCAGTTACTCGTGGGGTTCCTACGAGCAGTACTTC	CASSYSWGSYEQYF
TRBV24-1	.	many	TRBJ2-1	TGTGCCACCAGTGAGTCGGTCAGCTACAATGAGCAGTTCTTC	CATSESVSYNEQFF
TRBV2	.	many	TRBJ1-2	TGTGCCAGCAGTGCGGCGGCGGGTAATAACTATGGCTACACCTTC	CASSAAAGNNYGYTF
TRBV7-2	.	many	TRBJ2-3	TGTGCCAGCAGCGTAGGGGCGGGGAGCACAGATACGCAGTATTTT	CASSVGAGSTDTQYF
TRBV28	.	many	TRBJ2-3	TGTGCCAGCAGATCAGGAGGGTTTCCAGATACGCAGTATTTT	CASRSGGFPDTQYF
TRBV3-1	TRBD2	many	TRBJ2-2	TGTGCCAGCAGCCCTCAGACTAGCGGGAGGGCGAACACCGGGGAGCTGTTTTTT	CASSPQTSGRANTGELFF
TRBV24-1	TRBD1	many	TRBJ2-7	TGTGCCACCAGTGAGGGACAGGGGGCCTACGAGCAGTACTTC	CATSEGQGAYEQYF
TRBV20-1	TRBD1	many	TRBJ1-2	TGCAGTGCTAGAGTCGGGACAGGGGACAAGGCGGGTTATGGCTACACCTTC	CSARVGTGDKAGYGYTF
TRBV4-1	.	.	TRBJ1-2	TGCGCCAGCAGCCAATCGGCAGGCCCGGGGGGCTACACCTTC	CASSQSAGPGGYTF
TRBV3-1	.	many	TRBJ2-1	TGTGCCAGCAGCCAAGAGTCCAGCCAGTTCTTC	CASSQESSQFF
TRBV2	.	many	TRBJ1-1	TGTGCCAGCAGTGGGTCAGGCAGGCTGAACACTGAAGCTTTCTTT	CASSGSGRLNTEAFF
TRBV12-3/TRBV12-4	TRBD1	.	TRBJ2-3	TGTGCCAGCAGCAAACCCGGACAGGGGGTAGATACGCAGTATTTT	CASSKPGQGVDTQYF
TRBV6-1	TRBD1	many	TRBJ1-5	TGTGCCAGCAGTAGGACAGGGCAGAACAATCAGCCCCAGCATTTT	CASSRTGQNNQPQHF
TRBV28	TRBD1	many	TRBJ1-6	TGTGCCAGTGGGACAGTTAATTCACCCCTCCACTTT	CASGTVNSPLHF
TRBV11-2	.	many	TRBJ2-3	TGTGCCAGCAGGTACCGGGGGACCACAGATACGCAGTATTTT	CASRYRGTTDTQYF
TRBV7-2	TRBD2	few	TRBJ2-1	TGTGCCAGCAGCTCTCTAGCGGGGGACCCCGCTTTCTACAATGAGCAGTTCTTC	CASSSLAGDPAFYNEQFF
TRBV28	.	many	TRBJ2-3	TGTGCCAGCAAGGTGGCGGACAGCACAGATACGCAGTATTTT	CASKVADSTDTQYF
TRBV7-3	.	.	TRBJ2-5	TGTGCCAGCAGCTTAACGGGGGGGGGCGGGTCGGGGGAGACCCAGTACTTC	CASSLTGGGGSGETQYF
TRBV20-1	.	many	TRBJ2-1	TGCAGTGCGGTGGGATCCTACAATGAGCAGTTCTTC	CSAVGSYNEQFF
TRBV9	.	.	TRBJ1-2	TGTGCCAGCAGCGCTGGACAGCTCTATGGCTACACCTTC	CASSAGQLYGYTF
TRBV30	TRBD2	many	TRBJ2-7	TGTGCCGCGGGGGGACTAGCCGGCGAGCAGTACTTC	CAAGGLAGEQYF
TRBV25-1	TRBD2	few	TRBJ2-1	TGTGCCAGCAGTGAATCTAGCGGGAGGGTTAATGAGCAGTTCTTC	CASSESSGRVNEQFF
TRBV6-1	.	many	TRBJ2-2	TGTGCCAGCAAGGGGGAGCGGAACACCGGGGAGCTGTTTTTT	CASKGERNTGELFF
TRBV7-2	TRBD1	.	TRBJ2-7	TGTGCCAGCAGCCCTTGGGACAGGGGGACCTACGAGCAGTACTTC	CASSPWDRGTYEQYF
TRBV15	TRBD1	many	TRBJ1-4	TGTGCCACCAGCAATAACCGGGACAGTAATGAAAAACTGTTTTTT	CATSNNRDSNEKLFF
TRBV10-3	TRBD1	.	TRBJ1-6	TGTGCCATCAGTCTACAGGGGGCTGGGAATTCACCCCTCCACTTT	CAISLQGAGNSPLHF
TRBV28	TRBD1	many	TRBJ1-4	TGTGCCAGCAGTACTCGACAGGGGGCTGAAAAACTGTTTTTT	CASSTRQGAEKLFF
TRBV30	.	many	TRBJ1-2	TGTGCCTGGAGTGTACTGAGCGGCTACACCTTC	CAWSVLSGYTF
TRBV12-3/TRBV12-4	TRBD2	.	TRBJ2-1	TGTGCCAGCAGTTTATACGCGGGAGGGCCACGAGAGCAGTTCTTC	CASSLYAGGPREQFF
TRBV30	.	.	TRBJ2-7	TGTGCCTGGAAGCAGAACTACGAGCAGTACTTC	CAWKQNYEQYF
TRBV11-2	TRBD2	many	TRBJ2-2	TGTGCCAGCAGCCCGACTAGCGGGAGGACCGGGGAGCTGTTTTTT	CASSPTSGRTGELFF
TRBV27	.	many	TRBJ1-4	TGTGCCAGCAGTAGCCGGGGAACTAATGAAAAACTGTTTTTT	CASSSRGTNEKLFF
TRBV7-3	TRBD1	few	TRBJ1-2	TGTGCCAGCAGCTTATCAGGGGGCTATGGCTACACCTTC	CASSLSGGYGYTF
TRBV19	TRBD1	many	TRBJ1-1	TGTGCCAGTAGTGCGACAGGGGTTGAGAGGAACACTGAAGCTTTCTTT	CASSATGVERNTEAFF
TRBV20-1	TRBD2	many	TRBJ2-7	TGCAGTGCTAGAGATCCTAGCGGGGGGACCTACGAGCAGTACTTC	CSARDPSGGTYEQYF
TRBV7-2	.	.	TRBJ2-7	TGTGCCAGCAGCTTCCAGTTACCCTACGAGCAGTACTTC	CASSFQLPYEQYF
TRBV28	.	many	TRBJ1-5	TGTGCCAGCAGTTTAGTAGGCCGACAGAACCCCCAGCATTTT	CASSLVGRQNPQHF
TRBV12-3/TRBV12-4	.	.	TRBJ1-2	TGTGCCAGCAGTGGGGTGCGACAGGAGGATTCTAATGGCTACACCTTC	CASSGVRQEDSNGYTF
TRBV12-3/TRBV12-4	TRBD1	many	TRBJ1-1	TGTGCCAGCAGCCCTGCTATAGGACAGGGGGACACTGAAGCTTTCTTT	CASSPAIGQGDTEAFF
TRBV12-3/TRBV12-4	.	many	TRBJ2-3	TGTGCCAGCAGTTCCACAGAGAAAGTCACAGATACGCAGTATTTT	CASSSTEKVTDTQYF
TRBV6-6	.	.	TRBJ1-3	TGTGCCAGCAGTTACACGGGGCTGGTACCTGGAAACACCATATATTTT	CASSYTGLVPGNTIYF
TRBV15	TRBD2	many	TRBJ2-5	TGTGCCACCAGCAGAGATCAAGGTAGCGGGAGTTGGGAGACCCAGTACTTC	CATSRDQGSGSWETQYF